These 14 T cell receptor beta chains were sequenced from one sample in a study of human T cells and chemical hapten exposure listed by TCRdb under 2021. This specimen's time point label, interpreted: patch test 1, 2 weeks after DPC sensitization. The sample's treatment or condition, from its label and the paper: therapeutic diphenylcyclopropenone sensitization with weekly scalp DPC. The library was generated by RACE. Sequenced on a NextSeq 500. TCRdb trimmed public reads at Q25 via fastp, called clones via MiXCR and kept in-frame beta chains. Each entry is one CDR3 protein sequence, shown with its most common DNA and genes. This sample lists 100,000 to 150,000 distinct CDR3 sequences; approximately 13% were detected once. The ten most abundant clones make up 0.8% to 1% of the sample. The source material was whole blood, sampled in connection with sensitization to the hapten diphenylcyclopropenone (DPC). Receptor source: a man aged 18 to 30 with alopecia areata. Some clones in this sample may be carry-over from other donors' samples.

The CDR3 coding sequence is TGTGCCACCAGTGATCCGGGACTGGGCACAGATACGCAGTATTTT. Its translation: CATSDPGLGTDTQYF. V and J are TRBV24-1 and TRBJ2-3; possible D gene TRBD2, 6 bases. Trimming pared 3 bases from V and 1 base from J, leaving 10 bases between. The length of the CDR3 is 15 residues. Germline V gene sequence: CDR1 KGHDR, CDR2 SFDVKD.

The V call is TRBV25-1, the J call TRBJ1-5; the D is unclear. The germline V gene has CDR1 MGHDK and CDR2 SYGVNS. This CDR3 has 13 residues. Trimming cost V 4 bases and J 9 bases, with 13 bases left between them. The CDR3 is CASSAGSYRPQHF. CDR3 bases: TGTGCCAGCAGTGCGGGCTCTTATAGGCCCCAGCATTTT.

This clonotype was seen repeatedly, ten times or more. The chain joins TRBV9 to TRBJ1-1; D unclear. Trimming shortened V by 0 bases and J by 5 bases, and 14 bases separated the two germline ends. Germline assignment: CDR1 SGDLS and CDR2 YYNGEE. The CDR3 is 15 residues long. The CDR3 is CASSVDTRLGTEAFF. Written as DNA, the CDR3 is TGTGCCAGCAGCGTAGATACCAGGTTGGGGACTGAAGCTTTCTTT.

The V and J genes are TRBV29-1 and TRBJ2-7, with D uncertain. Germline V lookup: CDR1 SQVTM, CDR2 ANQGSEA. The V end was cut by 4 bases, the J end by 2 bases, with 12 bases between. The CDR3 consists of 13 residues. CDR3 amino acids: CSVVGTRTYEQYF. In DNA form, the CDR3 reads TGCAGCGTTGTTGGTACACGAACCTACGAGCAGTACTTC.

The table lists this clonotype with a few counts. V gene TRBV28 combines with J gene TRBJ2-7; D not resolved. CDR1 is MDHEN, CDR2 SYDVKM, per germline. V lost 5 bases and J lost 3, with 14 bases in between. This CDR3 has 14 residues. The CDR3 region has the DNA TGTGCCAGCAGTCTGGTGGGCGCCAACTACGAGCAGTACTTC. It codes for CASSLVGANYEQYF.

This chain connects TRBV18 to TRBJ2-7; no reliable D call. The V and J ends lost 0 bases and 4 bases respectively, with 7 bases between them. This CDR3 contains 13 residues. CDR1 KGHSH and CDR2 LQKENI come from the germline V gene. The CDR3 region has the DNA TGTGCCAGCTCACCACCATCTGGGTACGAGCAGTACGTC. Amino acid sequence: CASSPPSGYEQYV.

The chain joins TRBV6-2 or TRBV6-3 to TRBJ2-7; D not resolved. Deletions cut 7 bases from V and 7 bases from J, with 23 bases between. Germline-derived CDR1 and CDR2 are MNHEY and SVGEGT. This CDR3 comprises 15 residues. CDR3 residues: CASTPSGGVVGEQYF. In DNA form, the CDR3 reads TGTGCCAGCACCCCTTCGGGTGGGGTAGTTGGAGAGCAGTACTTC.

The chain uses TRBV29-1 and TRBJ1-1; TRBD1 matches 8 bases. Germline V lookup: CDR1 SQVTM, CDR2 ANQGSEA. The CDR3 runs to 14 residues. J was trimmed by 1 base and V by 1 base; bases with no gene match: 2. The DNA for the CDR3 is TGCAGCGTTGAAGGAGGGACAGGGAACACTGAAGCTTTCTTT. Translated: CSVEGGTGNTEAFF.

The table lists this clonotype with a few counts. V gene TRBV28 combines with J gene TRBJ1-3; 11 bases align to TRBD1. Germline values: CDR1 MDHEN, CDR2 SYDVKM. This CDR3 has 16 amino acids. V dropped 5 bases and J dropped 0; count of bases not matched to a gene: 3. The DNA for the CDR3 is TGTGCCAGCAGTCCAGGGACAGGGGGCTCTGGAAACACCATATATTTT. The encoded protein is CASSPGTGGSGNTIYF.

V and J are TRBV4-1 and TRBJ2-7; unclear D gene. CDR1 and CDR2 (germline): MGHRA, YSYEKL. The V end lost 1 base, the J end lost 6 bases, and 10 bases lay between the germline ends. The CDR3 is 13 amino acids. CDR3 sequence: CASSQGFLGEQYF. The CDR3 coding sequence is TGCGCCAGCAGCCAAGGGTTTTTGGGCGAGCAGTACTTC.

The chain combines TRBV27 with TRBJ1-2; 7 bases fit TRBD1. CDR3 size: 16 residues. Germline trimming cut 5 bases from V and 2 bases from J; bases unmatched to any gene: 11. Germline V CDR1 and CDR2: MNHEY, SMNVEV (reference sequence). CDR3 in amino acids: CASSRTWDSGNYGYTF. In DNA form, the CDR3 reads TGTGCCAGCAGTCGAACCTGGGACAGCGGAAACTATGGCTACACCTTC.

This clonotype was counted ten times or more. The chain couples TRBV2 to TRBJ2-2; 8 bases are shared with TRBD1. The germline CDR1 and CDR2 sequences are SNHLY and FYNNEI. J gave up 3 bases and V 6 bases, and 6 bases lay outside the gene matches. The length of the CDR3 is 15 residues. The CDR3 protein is CASRQQGVYTGELFF. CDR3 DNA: TGTGCCAGCAGGCAACAGGGGGTCTACACCGGGGAGCTGTTTTTT.

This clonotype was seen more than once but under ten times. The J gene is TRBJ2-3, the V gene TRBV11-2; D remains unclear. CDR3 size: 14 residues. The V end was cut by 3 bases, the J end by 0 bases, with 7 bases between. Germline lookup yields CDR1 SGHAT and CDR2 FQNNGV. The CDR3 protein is CASSLARSTDTQYF. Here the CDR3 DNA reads TGTGCCAGCAGCTTGGCCCGTAGCACAGATACGCAGTATTTT.

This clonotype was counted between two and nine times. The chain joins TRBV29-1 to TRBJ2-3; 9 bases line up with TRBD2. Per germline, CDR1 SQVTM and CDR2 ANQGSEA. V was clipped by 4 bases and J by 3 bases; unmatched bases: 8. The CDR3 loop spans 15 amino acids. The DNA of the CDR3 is TGCAGCGTTGGCTCCGCGGGGGGGACAACAGATACGCAGTATTTT. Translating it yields CSVGSAGGTTDTQYF.